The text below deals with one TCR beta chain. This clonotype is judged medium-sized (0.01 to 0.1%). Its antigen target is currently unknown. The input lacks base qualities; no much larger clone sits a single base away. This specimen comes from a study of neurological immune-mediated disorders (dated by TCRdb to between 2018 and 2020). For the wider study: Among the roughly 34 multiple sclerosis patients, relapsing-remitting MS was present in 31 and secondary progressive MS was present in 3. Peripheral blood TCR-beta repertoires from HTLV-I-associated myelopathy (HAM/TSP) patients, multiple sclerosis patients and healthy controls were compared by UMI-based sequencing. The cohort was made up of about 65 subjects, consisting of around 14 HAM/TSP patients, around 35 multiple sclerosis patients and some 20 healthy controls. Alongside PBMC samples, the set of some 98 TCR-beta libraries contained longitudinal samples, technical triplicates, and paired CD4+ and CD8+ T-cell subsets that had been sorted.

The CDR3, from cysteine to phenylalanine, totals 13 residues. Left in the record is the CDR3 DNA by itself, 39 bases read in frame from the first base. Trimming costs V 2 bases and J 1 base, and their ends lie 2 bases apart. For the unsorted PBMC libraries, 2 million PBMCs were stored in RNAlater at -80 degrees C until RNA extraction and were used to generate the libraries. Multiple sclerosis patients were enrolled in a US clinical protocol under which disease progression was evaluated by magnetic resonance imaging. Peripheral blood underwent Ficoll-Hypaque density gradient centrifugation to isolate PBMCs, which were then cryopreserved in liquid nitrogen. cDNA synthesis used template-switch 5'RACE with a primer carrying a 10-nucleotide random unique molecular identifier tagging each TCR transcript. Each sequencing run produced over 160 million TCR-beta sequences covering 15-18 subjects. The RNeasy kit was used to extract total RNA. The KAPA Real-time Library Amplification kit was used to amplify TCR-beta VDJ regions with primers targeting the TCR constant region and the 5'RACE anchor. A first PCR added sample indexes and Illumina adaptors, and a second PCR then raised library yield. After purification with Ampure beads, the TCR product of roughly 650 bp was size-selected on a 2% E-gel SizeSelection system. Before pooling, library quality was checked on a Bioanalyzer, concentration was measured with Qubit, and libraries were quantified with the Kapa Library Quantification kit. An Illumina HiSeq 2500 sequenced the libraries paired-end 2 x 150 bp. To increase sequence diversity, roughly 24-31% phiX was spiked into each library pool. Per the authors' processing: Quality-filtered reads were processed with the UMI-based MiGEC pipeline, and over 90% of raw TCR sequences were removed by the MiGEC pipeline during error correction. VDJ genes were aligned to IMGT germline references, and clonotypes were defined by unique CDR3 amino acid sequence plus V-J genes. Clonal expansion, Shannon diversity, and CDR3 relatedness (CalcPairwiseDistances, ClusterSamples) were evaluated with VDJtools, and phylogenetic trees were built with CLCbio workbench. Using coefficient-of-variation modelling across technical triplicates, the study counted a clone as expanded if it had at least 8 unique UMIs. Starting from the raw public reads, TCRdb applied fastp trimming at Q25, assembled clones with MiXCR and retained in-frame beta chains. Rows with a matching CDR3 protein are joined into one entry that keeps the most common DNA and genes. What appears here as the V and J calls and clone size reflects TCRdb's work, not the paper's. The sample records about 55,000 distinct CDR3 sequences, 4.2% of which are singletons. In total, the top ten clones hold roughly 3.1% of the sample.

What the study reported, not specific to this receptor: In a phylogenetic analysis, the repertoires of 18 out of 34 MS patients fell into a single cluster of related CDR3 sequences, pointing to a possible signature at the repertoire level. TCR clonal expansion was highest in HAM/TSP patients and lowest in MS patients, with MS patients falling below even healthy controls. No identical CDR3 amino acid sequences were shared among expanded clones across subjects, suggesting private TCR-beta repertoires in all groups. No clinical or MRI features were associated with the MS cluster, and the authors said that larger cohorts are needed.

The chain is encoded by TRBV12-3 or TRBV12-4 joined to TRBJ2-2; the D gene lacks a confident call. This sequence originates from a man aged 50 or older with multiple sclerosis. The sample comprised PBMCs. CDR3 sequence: CASSLQNTGELFF. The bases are TGTGCCAGCAGTTTACAGAACACCGGGGAGCTGTTTTTT.